Described below is a single T cell receptor (beta chain) sequence and its context. What it binds is unknown. cDNA reverse transcribed from extracted RNA served as the sequencing template. Here immunoSEQ multiplex PCR was the method, and the copy in TCRdb shows in-frame clones only, minus some. The table lists roughly 210,000 clones, approximately 45% of them singletons. The data were obtained in a study of CD8+ T cells in alopecia areata. Study details: Patients in the treated group were given tofacitinib by mouth, 5 to 10 mg twice a day.

Study-level results: Among the 100 top clones, expanded CD8+ clones, like scalp clonality, were significantly decreased by tofacitinib.

Treatment specified: oral pan-JAK inhibitor, 5-10 mg twice daily. The CDR3 runs to 15 residues. The junction had 7 bases not matched to a gene; V was cut back by 2 bases and J by 6 bases. Germline V CDR1 and CDR2: SGHRS, YFSETQ. The sequence came from a human donor with alopecia areata. This specimen consisted of CD4+ T cells sorted from blood, obtained at approximately week 37, from a patient treated with tofacitinib. V and J are TRBV5-1 and TRBJ2-7, with 11 bases that match TRBD2. CDR3 protein: CASSFQTSGALEQYF. DNA for the CDR3: TGCGCCAGCAGCTTCCAGACTAGCGGGGCCCTCGAGCAGTACTTC.